This TCR beta chain was found in a study of blood T cell repertoires in COVID-19. On the study more broadly: Both acute and convalescent COVID-19 samples were obtained from the United States, Italy and Spain. Sources were T cells, B-cell-depleted T cells, or PBMCs; the material itself was cDNA or gDNA.

Authors' data handling: Amplification from reference gene primers served as the basis for estimated nucleated cell counts. Only in-frame clones appear in the TCRdb table, and some are missing; sequencing was by immunoSEQ multiplex PCR. That table supplies the V and J calls and clone size; D and trimming were determined from the DNA. The sample contains about 50,000 clones, approximately 82% of which appear only once. V lost 7 bases and J 2 bases, leaving 9 bases between the germline ends. Germline CDR1 and CDR2: MNHEY and SVGAGI. This CDR3 region has 14 residues. The chain combines TRBV6-5 with TRBJ1-6; D perhaps matches TRBD1 (5 bases). The specimen sequenced was peripheral blood. The clonotype originates from a human donor in a cohort sampled during active COVID-19. Here the CDR3 DNA reads TGTGCCAGCACCCAGGGCCCCTATAATTCACCCCTCCACTTT. Its protein is CASTQGPYNSPLHF.